The TCR beta chain described here comes from a study of OX40 agonist ivuxolimab in advanced cancers. In the study overall: Antecedent anti-PD-1, anti-PD-L1 or anti-CTLA-4 therapy was permissible, with approximately 44% having received some.

CDR3 length: 17 amino acids. J lost 0 bases, V lost 3 bases, and 10 bases had no gene match. Germline CDR1 and CDR2: SGHDN and FVKESK. Profiled with immunoSEQ multiplex PCR; TCRdb holds only in-frame clones, not every one. The repertoire includes 26,000 or so clones, approximately 84% of them detected once, and roughly a quarter sits in the top ten. The chain carries TRBV14 and TRBJ1-1; 7 nucleotides align to TRBD1. The receptor's source is an adult with an advanced solid tumor such as melanoma, head and neck, liver or kidney cancer. The sequencing used CD4+ or CD8+ T cells sorted from blood, collected in a trial of the OX40 agonist ivuxolimab. The CDR3 DNA reads as TGTGCCAGCAGCCACCGACAGGGCGGTACGATGAACACTGAAGCTTTCTTT. The encoded protein is CASSHRQGGTMNTEAFF. The variable domain in full, with the rest retrieved from reference TRBV14 and TRBJ1-1, is EAGVTQFPSHSVIEKGQTVTLRCDPISGHDNLYWYRRVMGKEIKFLLHFVKESKQDESGMPNNRFLAERTGGTYSTLKVQPAELEDSGVYFCASSHRQGGTMNTEAFFGQGTRLTVV.